Listed below are T cell receptor beta chains from one sample, sequenced in a study of long-term antiretroviral therapy in people with HIV. Measured with immunoSEQ multiplex PCR; TCRdb has only the in-frame clones, and not every one. The sample consists of about 23,000 clones, roughly 82% of them appearing once. Material: unsorted PBMCs, obtained 0.3 years after starting antiretroviral therapy. The receptors shown here come from a man in his fifties with HIV. The CDR3 runs from the conserved cysteine through the conserved F or W. Fields, in order: V gene, J gene, clone size, D gene, CDR3 protein, CDR3 DNA. A D gene is named only where the DNA matches it firmly. Clone size is not always given. Where it is, it says once, few, many or a class for expanded clones.

V gene: TRBV9
J gene: TRBJ2-5
clone size: .
D gene: .
CDR3 protein: CASSVGAEETQYF
CDR3 DNA: TGTGCCAGCAGCGTAGGGGCGGAGGAGACCCAGTACTTC

V gene: TRBV7-2
J gene: TRBJ2-1
clone size: .
D gene: TRBD2
CDR3 protein: CASSLVLAGGYNEQFF
CDR3 DNA: TGTGCCAGCAGCTTGGTACTAGCGGGGGGATACAATGAGCAGTTCTTC

V gene: TRBV28
J gene: TRBJ1-1
clone size: .
D gene: TRBD1
CDR3 protein: CASSLPGQDRLEAFF
CDR3 DNA: TGTGCCAGCAGTTTACCAGGACAGGACCGCTTGGAAGCTTTCTTT

V gene: TRBV7-9
J gene: TRBJ1-2
clone size: few
D gene: .
CDR3 protein: CASSLAVGYGYTF
CDR3 DNA: TGTGCCAGCAGCTTAGCGGTTGGGTATGGCTACACCTTC

V gene: TRBV30
J gene: TRBJ1-1
clone size: .
D gene: .
CDR3 protein: CAWSKGRMNTEAFF
CDR3 DNA: TGTGCCTGGTCCAAGGGACGTATGAACACTGAAGCTTTCTTT

V gene: TRBV27
J gene: TRBJ2-7
clone size: .
D gene: .
CDR3 protein: CASSQQASALSYEQYF
CDR3 DNA: TGTGCCAGCAGTCAACAGGCTAGCGCACTATCCTACGAGCAGTACTTC

V gene: TRBV7-3
J gene: TRBJ2-1
clone size: .
D gene: .
CDR3 protein: CASSLNRRGPLFF
CDR3 DNA: TGTGCCAGCAGCTTAAACAGGCGGGGGCCGCTGTTCTTC

V gene: TRBV19
J gene: TRBJ2-1
clone size: once
D gene: TRBD1
CDR3 protein: CASSPPGQGAPEQFF
CDR3 DNA: TGTGCCAGTAGTCCTCCGGGACAGGGGGCGCCGGAGCAGTTCTTC

V gene: TRBV7-2
J gene: TRBJ2-5
clone size: .
D gene: .
CDR3 protein: CASSLEAGMGETQYF
CDR3 DNA: TGTGCCAGCAGCTTAGAGGCCGGGATGGGCGAGACCCAGTACTTC

V gene: TRBV7-7
J gene: TRBJ2-1
clone size: .
D gene: .
CDR3 protein: CASSLSQSNEQFF
CDR3 DNA: TGTGCTAGCAGCTTGTCACAAAGCAATGAGCAGTTCTTC

V gene: TRBV10-3
J gene: TRBJ2-3
clone size: .
D gene: TRBD2
CDR3 protein: CAISESASGRTFPDTQYF
CDR3 DNA: TGTGCCATCAGTGAGTCGGCTAGCGGGAGGACTTTTCCAGATACGCAGTATTTT

V gene: TRBV7-6
J gene: TRBJ2-3
clone size: few
D gene: TRBD2
CDR3 protein: CASSLREGGSGTDTQYF
CDR3 DNA: TGTGCCAGCAGCCTTCGGGAGGGCGGGAGTGGGACAGATACGCAGTATTTT

V gene: TRBV14
J gene: TRBJ2-5
clone size: once
D gene: .
CDR3 protein: CASSGRGGAGETQYF
CDR3 DNA: TGTGCCAGCAGCGGTAGAGGAGGGGCCGGGGAGACCCAGTACTTC

V gene: TRBV19
J gene: TRBJ2-7
clone size: .
D gene: TRBD2
CDR3 protein: CASSRKRGLAGGSYEQYF
CDR3 DNA: TGTGCCAGTAGTCGCAAAAGGGGACTAGCGGGAGGATCCTACGAGCAGTACTTC

V gene: TRBV13
J gene: TRBJ2-2
clone size: .
D gene: .
CDR3 protein: CASSPDRPRTGELFF
CDR3 DNA: TGTGCCAGCAGCCCAGACAGGCCTAGAACCGGGGAGCTGTTTTTT

V gene: TRBV10-2
J gene: TRBJ1-4
clone size: few
D gene: .
CDR3 protein: CASSESAGTGEKLFF
CDR3 DNA: TGCGCCAGCAGTGAGTCGGCAGGGACGGGGGAAAAACTGTTTTTT

V gene: TRBV7-9
J gene: TRBJ2-1
clone size: .
D gene: TRBD2
CDR3 protein: CASSLEREGRDEQFF
CDR3 DNA: TGTGCCAGCAGCTTAGAGCGGGAGGGCCGCGATGAGCAGTTCTTC

V gene: TRBV30
J gene: TRBJ1-1
clone size: .
D gene: .
CDR3 protein: CAWTPPGVNTEAFF
CDR3 DNA: TGTGCCTGGACTCCACCCGGGGTGAACACTGAAGCTTTCTTT

V gene: TRBV5-4
J gene: TRBJ1-4
clone size: .
D gene: .
CDR3 protein: CASSLASEGSNEKLFF
CDR3 DNA: TGTGCCAGCAGCTTGGCCTCGGAGGGATCTAATGAAAAACTGTTTTTT

V gene: TRBV13
J gene: TRBJ2-2
clone size: medium-sized
D gene: .
CDR3 protein: CASTDHTGELFF
CDR3 DNA: TGTGCCAGCACCGACCACACCGGGGAGCTGTTTTTT

V gene: TRBV30
J gene: TRBJ2-7
clone size: .
D gene: .
CDR3 protein: CAWSVQGEQYF
CDR3 DNA: TGTGCCTGGAGTGTACAAGGGGAGCAGTACTTC

V gene: TRBV7-9
J gene: TRBJ1-1
clone size: .
D gene: .
CDR3 protein: CASSPQTGENTEAFF
CDR3 DNA: TGTGCCAGCAGCCCACAGACAGGCGAGAACACTGAAGCTTTCTTT

V gene: TRBV4-3
J gene: TRBJ2-5
clone size: .
D gene: .
CDR3 protein: CASSQDSNRDPETQYF
CDR3 DNA: TGCGCCAGCAGCCAAGATTCTAACAGGGACCCTGAGACCCAGTACTTC

V gene: TRBV14
J gene: TRBJ2-2
clone size: .
D gene: TRBD1
CDR3 protein: CASSQEGGQGSRNTGELFF
CDR3 DNA: TGTGCCAGCAGCCAAGAAGGGGGACAGGGCTCCCGCAACACCGGGGAGCTGTTTTTT

V gene: TRBV4-3
J gene: TRBJ2-1
clone size: .
D gene: .
CDR3 protein: CASSRGGWIGDEQFF
CDR3 DNA: TGCGCCAGCAGCCGAGGAGGGTGGATTGGGGATGAGCAGTTCTTC

V gene: TRBV7-7
J gene: TRBJ2-2
clone size: .
D gene: .
CDR3 protein: CASSPPFGVAPNTGELFF
CDR3 DNA: TGTGCTAGCAGCCCACCCTTTGGAGTAGCGCCAAACACCGGGGAGCTGTTTTTT

V gene: TRBV4-1
J gene: TRBJ2-1
clone size: .
D gene: .
CDR3 protein: CASSQDYAGSWDTYNEQFF
CDR3 DNA: TGCGCCAGCAGCCAAGATTATGCAGGGTCGTGGGACACCTACAATGAGCAGTTCTTC

V gene: TRBV5-1
J gene: TRBJ1-6
clone size: few
D gene: .
CDR3 protein: CASSPRRQTNSPLHF
CDR3 DNA: TGCGCCAGCAGCCCCCGGCGACAGACTAATTCACCCCTCCACTTT

V gene: TRBV2
J gene: TRBJ1-5
clone size: .
D gene: TRBD1
CDR3 protein: CASSGRTGYNQPQHF
CDR3 DNA: TGTGCCAGCAGTGGGAGGACAGGCTATAATCAGCCCCAGCATTTT

V gene: TRBV9
J gene: TRBJ1-6
clone size: once
D gene: .
CDR3 protein: CASSVGGAENSPLHF
CDR3 DNA: TGTGCCAGCAGCGTAGGGGGGGCTGAGAATTCACCCCTCCACTTT

V gene: TRBV19
J gene: TRBJ2-7
clone size: .
D gene: .
CDR3 protein: CASSILGIGYEQYF
CDR3 DNA: TGTGCCAGTAGTATTTTGGGGATTGGGTACGAGCAGTACTTC

V gene: TRBV10-3
J gene: TRBJ1-4
clone size: .
D gene: .
CDR3 protein: CAISSQSLNEKLFF
CDR3 DNA: TGTGCCATCAGTTCACAAAGCCTCAATGAAAAACTGTTTTTT

V gene: TRBV7-9
J gene: TRBJ1-6
clone size: .
D gene: TRBD1
CDR3 protein: CASSLRLNRGNSPLHF
CDR3 DNA: TGTGCCAGCAGCTTAAGGTTAAACAGGGGGAATTCACCCCTCCACTTT

V gene: TRBV30
J gene: TRBJ1-1
clone size: once
D gene: .
CDR3 protein: CAWRSAGKTEAFF
CDR3 DNA: TGTGCCTGGAGATCGGCCGGGAAAACTGAAGCTTTCTTT

V gene: TRBV11-1
J gene: TRBJ1-1
clone size: .
D gene: .
CDR3 protein: CASSLTGTKMDTEAFF
CDR3 DNA: TGTGCCAGCAGCTTAACAGGAACGAAAATGGACACTGAAGCTTTCTTT

V gene: TRBV6-5
J gene: TRBJ2-1
clone size: .
D gene: .
CDR3 protein: CASSWNPLEEQFF
CDR3 DNA: TGTGCCAGCAGTTGGAACCCTTTAGAAGAGCAGTTCTTC

V gene: TRBV28
J gene: TRBJ1-2
clone size: .
D gene: .
CDR3 protein: CASSLIGDISLPGYTF
CDR3 DNA: TGTGCCAGCAGCTTAATAGGGGACATCTCTCTGCCCGGCTACACCTTC

V gene: TRBV2
J gene: TRBJ2-2
clone size: .
D gene: .
CDR3 protein: CASSESGRGSYTGELFF
CDR3 DNA: TGTGCCAGCAGTGAATCGGGCAGGGGCTCTTACACCGGGGAGCTGTTTTTT

V gene: TRBV5-1
J gene: TRBJ2-2
clone size: .
D gene: TRBD1
CDR3 protein: CAGRLGTANTGELFF
CDR3 DNA: TGCGCCGGCCGACTCGGGACAGCGAACACCGGGGAGCTGTTTTTT

V gene: TRBV5-1
J gene: TRBJ2-7
clone size: .
D gene: TRBD1
CDR3 protein: CASSLRQGAYEQYF
CDR3 DNA: TGCGCCAGCAGCTTGAGGCAGGGGGCTTACGAGCAGTACTTC

V gene: TRBV5-1
J gene: TRBJ2-1
clone size: .
D gene: TRBD2
CDR3 protein: CASSPGPSGSSYNEQFF
CDR3 DNA: TGCGCCAGCAGCCCCGGGCCTAGCGGGAGCTCCTACAATGAGCAGTTCTTC

V gene: TRBV11-2
J gene: TRBJ1-2
clone size: .
D gene: .
CDR3 protein: CASSLFVGTNYGYTF
CDR3 DNA: TGTGCCAGCAGCTTATTTGTCGGCACTAACTATGGCTACACCTTC

V gene: TRBV4-1
J gene: TRBJ1-1
clone size: .
D gene: .
CDR3 protein: CASSRLGSTEAFF
CDR3 DNA: TGCGCCAGCAGCCGCCTCGGGAGCACTGAAGCTTTCTTT

V gene: TRBV28
J gene: TRBJ1-5
clone size: .
D gene: .
CDR3 protein: CASSSPDSASNQPQHF
CDR3 DNA: TGTGCCAGCAGTTCCCCAGACTCGGCTAGCAATCAGCCCCAGCATTTT

V gene: TRBV7-2
J gene: TRBJ2-1
clone size: .
D gene: TRBD1
CDR3 protein: CASSPRDREFDEQFF
CDR3 DNA: TGTGCCAGCAGCCCCCGGGACAGGGAGTTTGATGAGCAGTTCTTC

V gene: TRBV6-4
J gene: TRBJ2-1
clone size: .
D gene: .
CDR3 protein: CASSDSGGAPFREQFF
CDR3 DNA: TGTGCCAGCAGTGACTCCGGCGGGGCCCCCTTTCGAGAGCAGTTCTTC

V gene: TRBV5-6
J gene: TRBJ1-4
clone size: .
D gene: .
CDR3 protein: CASSFGRLDNEKLFF
CDR3 DNA: TGTGCCAGCAGCTTCGGGAGACTAGACAATGAAAAACTGTTTTTT

V gene: TRBV29-1
J gene: TRBJ2-3
clone size: .
D gene: TRBD2
CDR3 protein: CSVERTSGTDTQYF
CDR3 DNA: TGCAGCGTTGAAAGGACTAGCGGCACAGATACGCAGTATTTT

V gene: TRBV30
J gene: TRBJ1-3
clone size: .
D gene: .
CDR3 protein: CAGKSSGNTIYF
CDR3 DNA: TGTGCTGGGAAGAGCTCTGGAAACACCATATATTTT